Below, 3 T cell receptor beta chains from the same sample are listed, as sequenced in a study of beta chain features in type 1 diabetes. The study reverse transcribed the entire isolated RNA, so it sequenced expressed TCRB transcripts. Profiled with immunoSEQ multiplex PCR; TCRdb holds only in-frame clones, not every one. This table has over 350,000 clones, more than 13% appearing once. The source material was naive CD4+ T cells from blood. The origin of the receptors is a woman aged 18-29 years in good health.

This clone was seen only a few times. This rearrangement joins TRBV9 to TRBJ1-2; TRBD1 might be the D (5 bases). V shed 0 bases and J shed 6 bases, with 9 bases lying between them. This CDR3 comprises 13 residues. CDR1 SGDLS and CDR2 YYNGEE come from the germline V gene. Here the CDR3 reads CASSVAAGHGYTF. The CDR3 DNA is TGTGCCAGCAGCGTAGCGGCGGGGCATGGCTACACCTTC.

This chain joins TRBV4-2 and TRBJ2-2; possibly TRBD2 for D (6 bases). Trimming took 0 bases from V and 7 from J, leaving 15 bases between them. The CDR3 is 16 amino acids. Germline assignment: CDR1 LGHNA and CDR2 YNFKEQ. The CDR3 coding sequence is TGTGCCAGCAGCCAAGATCTGCCGGGGGAGCACGGGGAGCTGTTTTTT. Translation gives CASSQDLPGEHGELFF.

This clone has only a few counts. The identical CDR3 is also encoded by other nucleotide sequences in the sample. CDR3 sequence reads: CSVDGLSSTDTQYF. In DNA, the CDR3 is TGCAGCGTAGACGGACTATCCAGCACAGATACGCAGTATTTT. The chain has TRBV29-1 and TRBJ2-3, with a weak D call TRBD2 (6 bases). The CDR3 loop spans 14 amino acids. Looked up from germline, CDR1 is SQVTM and CDR2 is ANQGSEA. Trimming left V 6 bases short and J 0 bases short, with 13 bases between.